This T cell receptor beta chain stems from a study of T cell changes during pregnancy in multiple sclerosis. J lost 5 bases, V lost 6 bases, and 9 bases had no gene match. CDR3 length: 15 amino acids. Per germline, CDR1 MNHNY and CDR2 SVGAGI (reference sequence). Clones were read by immunoSEQ multiplex PCR, and TCRdb kept only the in-frame ones, dropping some. The sample records tens of thousands of clones, approximately 90% being singletons. Sequenced here: peripheral blood, sampled in the first trimester of pregnancy. V usage is TRBV6-6 and J usage is TRBJ2-1, with TRBD1 matching 8 bases. This sequence originates from a female donor in good health, enrolled as a control in a pregnancy study. This CDR3 reads CASSTYRGTHNEQFF. CDR3 DNA sequence: TGTGCCAGCAGCACTTACAGGGGGACCCACAATGAGCAGTTCTTC.